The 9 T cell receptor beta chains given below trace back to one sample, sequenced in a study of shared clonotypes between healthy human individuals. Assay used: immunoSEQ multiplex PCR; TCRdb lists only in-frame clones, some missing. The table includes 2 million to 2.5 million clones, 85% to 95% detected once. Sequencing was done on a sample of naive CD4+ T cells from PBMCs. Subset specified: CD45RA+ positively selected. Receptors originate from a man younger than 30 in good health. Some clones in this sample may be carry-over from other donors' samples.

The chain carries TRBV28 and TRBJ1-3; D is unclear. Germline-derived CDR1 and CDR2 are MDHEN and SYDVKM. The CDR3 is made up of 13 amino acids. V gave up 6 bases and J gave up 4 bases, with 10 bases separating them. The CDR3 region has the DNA TGTGCCAGCAGGGCGGCGGACGGAAACACCATATATTTT. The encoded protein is CASRAADGNTIYF.

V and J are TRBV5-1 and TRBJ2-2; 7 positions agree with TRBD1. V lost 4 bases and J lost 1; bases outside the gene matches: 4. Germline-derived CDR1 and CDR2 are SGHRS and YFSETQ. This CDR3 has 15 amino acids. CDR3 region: CASSTDRENTGELFF. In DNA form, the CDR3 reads TGCGCCAGCAGCACAGACAGGGAGAACACCGGGGAGCTGTTTTTT.

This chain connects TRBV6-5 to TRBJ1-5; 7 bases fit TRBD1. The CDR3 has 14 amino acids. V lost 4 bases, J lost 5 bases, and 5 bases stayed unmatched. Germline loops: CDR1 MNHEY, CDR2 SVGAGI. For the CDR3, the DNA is TGTGCCAGCAGTTCCCTGGGACAGTATCAGCCCCAGCATTTT. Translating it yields CASSSLGQYQPQHF.

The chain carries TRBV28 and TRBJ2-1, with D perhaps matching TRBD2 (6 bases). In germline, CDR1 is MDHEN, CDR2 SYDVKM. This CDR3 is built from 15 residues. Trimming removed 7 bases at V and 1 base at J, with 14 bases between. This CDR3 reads CASKGSGLSYNEQFF. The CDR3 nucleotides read TGTGCCAGCAAAGGTAGCGGCCTGTCCTACAATGAGCAGTTCTTC.

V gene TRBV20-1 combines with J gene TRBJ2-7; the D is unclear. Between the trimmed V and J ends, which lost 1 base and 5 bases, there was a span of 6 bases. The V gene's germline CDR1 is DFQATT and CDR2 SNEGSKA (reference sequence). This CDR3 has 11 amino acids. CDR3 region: CSARAQDEQYF. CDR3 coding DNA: TGCAGTGCTAGAGCACAAGACGAGCAGTACTTC.

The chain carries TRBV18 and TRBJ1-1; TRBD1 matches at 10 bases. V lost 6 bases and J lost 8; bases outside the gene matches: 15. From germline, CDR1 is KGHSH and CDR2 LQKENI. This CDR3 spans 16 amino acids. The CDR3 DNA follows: TGTGCCAGCTCCTTGATTCCGGGACAGGGGAGATGGGAAGCTTTCTTT. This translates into CASSLIPGQGRWEAFF.

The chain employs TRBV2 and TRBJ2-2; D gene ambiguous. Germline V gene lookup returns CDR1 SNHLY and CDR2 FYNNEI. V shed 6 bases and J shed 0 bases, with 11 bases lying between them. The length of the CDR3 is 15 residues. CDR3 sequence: CASSLGRANTGELFF. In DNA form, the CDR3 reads TGTGCCAGCAGCCTCGGACGCGCGAACACCGGGGAGCTGTTTTTT.

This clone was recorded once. The CDR3 coding sequence is TGTGCCAGCAGCTTAGGGCCAGGCAATGAGCAGTTCTTC. Encoded protein: CASSLGPGNEQFF. V gene TRBV11-2 combines with J gene TRBJ2-1; D is unclear. Germline loops: CDR1 SGHAT, CDR2 FQNNGV. This CDR3 has 13 amino acids. Trimming cost V 1 base and J 6 bases, with 7 bases left between them. The whole variable domain, remainder taken from reference TRBV11-2 and TRBJ2-1, is EAGVAQSPRYKIIEKRQSVAFWCNPISGHATLYWYQQILGQGPKLLIQFQNNGVVDDSQLPKDRFSAERLKGVDSTLKIQPAKLEDSAVYLCASSLGPGNEQFFGPGTRLTVL.

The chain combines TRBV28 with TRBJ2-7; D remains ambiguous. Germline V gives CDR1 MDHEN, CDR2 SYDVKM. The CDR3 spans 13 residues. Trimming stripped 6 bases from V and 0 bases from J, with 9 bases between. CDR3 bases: TGTGCCAGCAGATGGGCGGACTCCTACGAGCAGTACTTC. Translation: CASRWADSYEQYF.